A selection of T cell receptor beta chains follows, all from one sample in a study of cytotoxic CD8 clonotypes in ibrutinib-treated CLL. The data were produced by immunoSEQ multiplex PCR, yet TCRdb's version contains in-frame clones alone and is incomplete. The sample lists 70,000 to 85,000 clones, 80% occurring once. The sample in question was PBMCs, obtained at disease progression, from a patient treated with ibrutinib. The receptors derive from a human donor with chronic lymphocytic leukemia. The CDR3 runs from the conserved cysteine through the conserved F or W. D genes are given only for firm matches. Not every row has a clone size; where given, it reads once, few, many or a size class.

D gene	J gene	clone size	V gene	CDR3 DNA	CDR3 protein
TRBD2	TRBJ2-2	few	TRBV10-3	TGTGCCATCAGTGCCCCGACTAGCGGGGTCGGGGAGCTGTTTTTT	CAISAPTSGVGELFF
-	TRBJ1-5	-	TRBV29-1	TGCAGCGTTGGGGGCGGGGGCAATCAGCCCCAGCATTTT	CSVGGGGNQPQHF
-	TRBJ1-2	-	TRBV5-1	TGCGCCAGCCAAGTCATGTGGGGAGGCGACTATGGCTACACCTTC	CASQVMWGGDYGYTF
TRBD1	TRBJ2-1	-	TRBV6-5	TGTGCCAGCAGTCCCCGACAGGGGGGGGTAAATGAGCAGTTCTTC	CASSPRQGGVNEQFF
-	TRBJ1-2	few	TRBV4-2	TGTGCCAGCAGCCGGAATGACGGGTGGTTTCGCTACACCTTC	CASSRNDGWFRYTF
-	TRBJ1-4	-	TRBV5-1	TGCGCCAGCCGAGGGGCGGATTTTGCAACTAATGAAAAACTGTTTTTT	CASRGADFATNEKLFF
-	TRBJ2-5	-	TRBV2	TGTGCCAGCAGTGAACTCGGGGGCCGGGAGACCCAGTACTTC	CASSELGGRETQYF
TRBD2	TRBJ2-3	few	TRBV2	TGTGCCAGCAGCGGTGGACTAGCGGGGACCACAGATACGCAGTATTTT	CASSGGLAGTTDTQYF
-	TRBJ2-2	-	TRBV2	TGTGCCAGCAGTTTATATCGGAACACCGGGGAGCTGTTTTTT	CASSLYRNTGELFF
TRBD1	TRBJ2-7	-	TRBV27	TGTGCCAGCAGCCTTACAGGGGTGGCTCCCTACGAGCAGTACTTC	CASSLTGVAPYEQYF
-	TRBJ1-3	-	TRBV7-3	TGTGCCAGCAGCTTAACGGCGGGACTCTCTGGAAACACCATATATTTT	CASSLTAGLSGNTIYF
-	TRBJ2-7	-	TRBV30	TGTGCCTGGATGGGACTGGCCTACGAGCAGTACTTC	CAWMGLAYEQYF
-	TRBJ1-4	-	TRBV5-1	TGCGCCAGCAGCTTGGGGCGAACTAATGAAAAACTGTTTTTT	CASSLGRTNEKLFF
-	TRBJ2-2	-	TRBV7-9	TGTGCCAGCAGCTTAAGGGCCGGGACAGGGGAGCTGTTTTTT	CASSLRAGTGELFF
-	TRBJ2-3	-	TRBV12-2	TGTGCAAGTCCCCCTAGCGGGCTAGGCACAGATACGCAGTATTTT	CASPPSGLGTDTQYF
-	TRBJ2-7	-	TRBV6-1	TGTGCCAGCAGTGAAAACTTATCTAACTTAGGTCTTTCCTACGAGCAGTACTTC	CASSENLSNLGLSYEQYF
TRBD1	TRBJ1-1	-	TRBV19	TGTGCCAGTAGTACTAAACAGGGGGCGTCGAGCACTGAAGCTTTCTTT	CASSTKQGASSTEAFF
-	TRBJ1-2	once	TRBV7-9	TGTGCCAGCAGCCAGGGGACGAGGGACTATGGCTACACCTTC	CASSQGTRDYGYTF
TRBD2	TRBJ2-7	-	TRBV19	TGTGCCAGTAGTTTACGAACACTAGCGGACCCCTACGAGCAGTACTTC	CASSLRTLADPYEQYF
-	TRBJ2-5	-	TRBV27	TGTGCCAGCAGCGGTCACACGAGGGGGACCCAGTACTTC	CASSGHTRGTQYF
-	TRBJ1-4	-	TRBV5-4	TGTGCCAGCAGCATGGACAACTATAATGAAAAACTGTTTTTT	CASSMDNYNEKLFF
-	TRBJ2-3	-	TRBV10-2	TGCGCCAGCGGTTGGGTCCACACAGATACGCAGTATTTT	CASGWVHTDTQYF
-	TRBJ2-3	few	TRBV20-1	TGCAGTGCTCCAAGGGGTGACACGCAGTATTTT	CSAPRGDTQYF
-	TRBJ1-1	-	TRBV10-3	TGTGCCATCACCTCAGGGTTTCGAAACACTGAAGCTTTCTTT	CAITSGFRNTEAFF
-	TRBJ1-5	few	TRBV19	TGTGCCAGTAGTTCAGCATACACAGGCTATAGCAATCAGCCCCAGCATTTT	CASSSAYTGYSNQPQHF
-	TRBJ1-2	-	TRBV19	TGTGCCAGTAGTATGACGGGGGTGATAAAAAGCGGCTACACCTTC	CASSMTGVIKSGYTF
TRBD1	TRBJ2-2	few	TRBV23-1	TGCGCCAGCAGTCGGGGGACAGGGAACACCGGGGAGCTGTTTTTT	CASSRGTGNTGELFF